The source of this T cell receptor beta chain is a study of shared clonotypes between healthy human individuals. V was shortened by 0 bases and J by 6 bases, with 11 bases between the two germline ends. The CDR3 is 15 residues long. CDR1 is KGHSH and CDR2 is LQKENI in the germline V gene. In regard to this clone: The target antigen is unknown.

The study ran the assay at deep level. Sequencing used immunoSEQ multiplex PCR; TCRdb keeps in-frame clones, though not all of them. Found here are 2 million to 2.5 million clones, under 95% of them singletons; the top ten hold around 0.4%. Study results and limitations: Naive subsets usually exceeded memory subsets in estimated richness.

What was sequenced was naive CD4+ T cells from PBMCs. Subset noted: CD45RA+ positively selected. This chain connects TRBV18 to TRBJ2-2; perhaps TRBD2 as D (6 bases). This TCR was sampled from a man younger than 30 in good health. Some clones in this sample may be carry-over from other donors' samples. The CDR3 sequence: CASSPPPAGSGELFF. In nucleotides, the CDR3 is TGTGCCAGCTCACCACCCCCGGCGGGATCCGGGGAGCTGTTTTTT.